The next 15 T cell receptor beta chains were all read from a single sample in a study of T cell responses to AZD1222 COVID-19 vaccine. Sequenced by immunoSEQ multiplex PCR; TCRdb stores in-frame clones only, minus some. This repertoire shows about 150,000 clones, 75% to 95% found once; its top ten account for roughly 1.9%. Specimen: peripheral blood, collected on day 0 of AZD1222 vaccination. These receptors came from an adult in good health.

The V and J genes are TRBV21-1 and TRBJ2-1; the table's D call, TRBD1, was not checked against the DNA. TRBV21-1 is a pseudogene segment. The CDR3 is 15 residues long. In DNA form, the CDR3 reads TGTGCCAGCATATCGACAGCCTCAGAATACAATGAGCAGTTCTTC. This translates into CASISTASEYNEQFF.

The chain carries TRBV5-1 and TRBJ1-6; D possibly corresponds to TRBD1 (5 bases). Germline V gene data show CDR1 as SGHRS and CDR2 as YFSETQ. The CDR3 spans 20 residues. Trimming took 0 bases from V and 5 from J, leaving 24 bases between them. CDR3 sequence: CASSLVGVRRRLLDNSPLHF. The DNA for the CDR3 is TGCGCCAGCAGCTTGGTAGGGGTTCGACGTCGCCTCTTGGATAATTCACCCCTCCACTTT.

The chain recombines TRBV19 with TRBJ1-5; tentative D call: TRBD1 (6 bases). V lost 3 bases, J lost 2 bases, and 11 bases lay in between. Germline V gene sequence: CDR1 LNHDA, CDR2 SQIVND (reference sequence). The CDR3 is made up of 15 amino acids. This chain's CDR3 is CASSIAAGGNQPQHF. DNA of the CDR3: TGTGCCAGTAGTATCGCGGCAGGGGGCAATCAGCCCCAGCATTTT.

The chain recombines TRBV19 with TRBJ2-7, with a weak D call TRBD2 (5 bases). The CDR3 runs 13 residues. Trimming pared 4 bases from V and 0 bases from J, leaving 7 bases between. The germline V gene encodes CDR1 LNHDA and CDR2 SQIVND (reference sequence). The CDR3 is CASSRGSSYEQYF. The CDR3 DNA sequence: TGTGCCAGTAGTAGAGGGAGCTCCTACGAGCAGTACTTC.

In DNA form, the CDR3 reads TGCGCCAGCAGCATGGACAGGACTTACACTGAAGCTTTCTTT. Protein sequence: CASSMDRTYTEAFF. The chain links TRBV5-1 to TRBJ1-1, with 7 bases matching TRBD1. V lost 4 bases and J lost 3; bases outside the gene matches: 6. CDR1 and CDR2 (germline): SGHRS, YFSETQ. This CDR3 comprises 14 residues.

The CDR3 is CASRGGKVDYEQYF. The CDR3 region has the DNA TGTGCCAGCCGAGGGGGAAAAGTGGACTACGAGCAGTACTTC. The chain is built from TRBV6-5 and TRBJ2-7, with D possibly TRBD1 on 6 matching bases. Trimming removed 8 bases from V and 3 bases from J, with 17 bases in between. The CDR3 has 14 amino acids. Germline values: CDR1 MNHEY, CDR2 SVGAGI.

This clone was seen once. CDR3 residues: CASSDLAGVRDTQYF. The CDR3 DNA sequence: TGTGCCAGCAGTGACCTAGCGGGAGTGCGAGATACGCAGTATTTT. The V call is TRBV25-1, the J call TRBJ2-3; 10 nucleotides align to TRBD2. Germline assignment: CDR1 MGHDK and CDR2 SYGVNS. The CDR3 is 15 residues long. After removal of 3 bases from V and 5 bases from J, the junction contained 5 bases not matched to a gene. Full variable domain (missing parts from reference TRBV25-1 and TRBJ2-3): EADIYQTPRYLVIGTGKKITLECSQTMGHDKMYWYQQDPGMELHLIHYSYGVNSTEKGDLSSESTVSRIRTEHFPLTLESARPSHTSQYLCASSDLAGVRDTQYFGPGTRLTVL.

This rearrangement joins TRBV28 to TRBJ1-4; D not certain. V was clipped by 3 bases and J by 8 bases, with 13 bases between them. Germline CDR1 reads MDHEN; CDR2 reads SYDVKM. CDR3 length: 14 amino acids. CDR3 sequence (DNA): TGTGCCAGCAGTTTCCGGCTCCAGGAAGAAAAACTGTTTTTT. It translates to CASSFRLQEEKLFF.

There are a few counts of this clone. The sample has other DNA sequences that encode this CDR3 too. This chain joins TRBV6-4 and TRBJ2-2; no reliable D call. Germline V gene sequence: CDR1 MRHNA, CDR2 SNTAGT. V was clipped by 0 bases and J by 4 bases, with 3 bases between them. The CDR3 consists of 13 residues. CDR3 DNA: TGTGCCAGCAGTGACTCGGGCACCGGGGAGCTGTTTTTT. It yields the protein CASSDSGTGELFF.

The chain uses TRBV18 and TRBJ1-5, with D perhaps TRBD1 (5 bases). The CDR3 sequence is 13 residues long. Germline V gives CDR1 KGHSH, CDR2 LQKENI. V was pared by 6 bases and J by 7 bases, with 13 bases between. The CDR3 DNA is TGTGCCAGCTCCATCGACGGGGGACAGCCCCAGCATTTT. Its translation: CASSIDGGQPQHF.

The CDR3 here is CATSEETGAFSNQPQHF. CDR3 coding DNA: TGTGCCACCAGTGAAGAGACAGGAGCGTTTAGCAATCAGCCCCAGCATTTT. The chain carries TRBV24-1 and TRBJ1-5, with D possibly TRBD1 on 6 matching bases. The CDR3 runs to 17 residues. The V end lost 4 bases, the J end lost 0 bases, and 15 bases lay between the germline ends. The germline gives CDR1 KGHDR, CDR2 SFDVKD.

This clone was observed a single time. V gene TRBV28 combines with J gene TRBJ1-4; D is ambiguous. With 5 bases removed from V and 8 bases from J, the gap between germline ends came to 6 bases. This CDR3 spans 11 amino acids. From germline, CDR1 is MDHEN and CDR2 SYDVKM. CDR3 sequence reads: CASSRAEKLFF. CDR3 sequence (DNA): TGTGCCAGCAGTCGGGCCGAAAAACTGTTTTTT.

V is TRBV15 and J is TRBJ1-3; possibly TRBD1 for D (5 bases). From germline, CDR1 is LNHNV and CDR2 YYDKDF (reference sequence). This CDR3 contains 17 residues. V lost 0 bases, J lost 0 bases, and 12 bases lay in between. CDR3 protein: CATSRDRDGLSGNTIYF. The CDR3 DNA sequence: TGTGCCACCAGCAGAGATCGGGACGGACTCTCTGGAAACACCATATATTTT.

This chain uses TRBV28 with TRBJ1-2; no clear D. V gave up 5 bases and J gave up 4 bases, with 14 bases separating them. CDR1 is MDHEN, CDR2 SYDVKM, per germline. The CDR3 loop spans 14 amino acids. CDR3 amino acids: CASSPDMGSYGYTF. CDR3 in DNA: TGTGCCAGCAGTCCAGACATGGGTAGCTATGGCTACACCTTC.

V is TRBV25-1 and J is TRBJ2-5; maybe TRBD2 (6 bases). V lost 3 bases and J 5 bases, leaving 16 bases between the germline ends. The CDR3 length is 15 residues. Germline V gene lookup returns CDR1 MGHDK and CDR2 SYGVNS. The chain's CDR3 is CASSEQLAGSETQYF. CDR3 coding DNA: TGTGCCAGCAGTGAGCAACTAGCTGGGTCGGAGACCCAGTACTTC.